These 29 T cell receptor beta chains share one sample of origin, sequenced in a study of cytotoxic CD8 clonotypes in ibrutinib-treated CLL. Clones were sequenced by immunoSEQ multiplex PCR, and TCRdb holds only the in-frame ones, with some missing. Altogether some 160,000 clones are present, roughly 80% being singletons, with the ten largest covering approximately 2%. Source: PBMCs, taken after 12 months of ibrutinib treatment. The source is a human donor with chronic lymphocytic leukemia.

This clone showed up just once. The V gene is TRBV6-5, the J gene TRBJ2-6; the D is unclear. The CDR3 is made up of 15 amino acids. Trimming pared 6 bases from V and 0 bases from J, leaving 9 bases between. Germline V gives CDR1 MNHEY, CDR2 SVGAGI. The DNA for the CDR3 is TGTGCCAGCAGCTCCGATCACTCTGGGGCCAACGTCCTGACTTTC. Its protein is CASSSDHSGANVLTF.

The rearrangement links TRBV5-1 to TRBJ2-1, with D possibly being TRBD1 (6 bases). V was pared by 1 base and J by 9 bases, with 14 bases between. The CDR3 loop spans 14 amino acids. Germline CDR1 reads SGHRS; CDR2 reads YFSETQ. CDR3 sequence reads: CASSLLRTEGEQFF. In DNA, the CDR3 is TGCGCCAGCAGCTTGTTGAGGACAGAAGGTGAGCAGTTCTTC.

The J gene is TRBJ1-2, the V gene TRBV5-8; the D is unclear. The V end was cut by 6 bases, the J end by 4 bases, with 13 bases between. This CDR3 region has 13 residues. Germline loops: CDR1 SGHTS, CDR2 YDEGEE. The CDR3 region has the DNA TGTGCCAGCACCCGAAGGACCCCCTATGGCTACACCTTC. Translation gives CASTRRTPYGYTF.

This clone was seen once. The chain carries TRBV28 and TRBJ1-2; possibly TRBD1 for D (5 bases). Germline V CDR1 and CDR2: MDHEN, SYDVKM. The ends were cut back, 5 bases at V and 4 bases at J, with 11 bases in the middle. The CDR3 extends over 13 amino acids. The DNA of the CDR3 is TGTGCCAGCAGTCGGACGGGACTCTATGGCTACACCTTC. Translating it yields CASSRTGLYGYTF.

This clone appeared a single time. The J gene is TRBJ2-7, the V gene TRBV11-2, with a weak D call TRBD1 (6 bases). This CDR3 has 17 amino acids. Germline V gives CDR1 SGHAT, CDR2 FQNNGV. Trimming pared 4 bases from V and 2 bases from J, leaving 21 bases between. This CDR3 is CASSYPTGTGSTYEQYF. The CDR3 region has the DNA TGTGCCAGCAGCTACCCGACAGGTACAGGGTCGACCTACGAGCAGTACTTC. The full variable domain, its missing parts supplied by reference TRBV11-2 and TRBJ2-7, is EAGVAQSPRYKIIEKRQSVAFWCNPISGHATLYWYQQILGQGPKLLIQFQNNGVVDDSQLPKDRFSAERLKGVDSTLKIQPAKLEDSAVYLCASSYPTGTGSTYEQYFGPGTRLTVT.

The chain has TRBV6-1 and TRBJ1-2; D uncertain. This CDR3 spans 11 amino acids. The germline gives CDR1 MNHNS, CDR2 SASEGT. Trimming took 8 bases from V and 0 from J, leaving 4 bases between them. CDR3 in amino acids: CASWANYGYTF. The CDR3, as DNA: TGTGCCAGCTGGGCTAACTATGGCTACACCTTC.

This clone has only one observation. V usage is TRBV6-6 and J usage is TRBJ1-2; D is possibly TRBD1 (5 bases). Trimming cost V 6 bases and J 8 bases, with 19 bases left between them. The germline V gene has CDR1 MNHNY and CDR2 SVGAGI (reference sequence). This CDR3 comprises 14 residues. CDR3 residues: CASSMGGRTWGYTF. DNA of the CDR3: TGTGCCAGCAGCATGGGGGGTCGGACTTGGGGCTACACCTTC.

Remarks on this clone: The junction does not match germline at one end; this may be a read error. The J gene is TRBJ2-2, the V gene TRBV7-7, with a tentative D call TRBD2 (5 bases). CDR1 and CDR2 (germline): SSHAT, FNYEAQ (reference sequence). The CDR3 is 14 amino acids. CDR3 in amino acids: CASSLEGTFSELFF. CDR3 nucleotide sequence: TGTGCTAGCAGCTTAGAGGGTACCTTTTCGGAGCTGTTTTTT.

This chain links TRBV6-1 with TRBJ2-3; D is unclear. The V gene lost 1 base and the J gene lost 2 bases, with 7 bases spanning the gap. Germline loops: CDR1 MNHNS, CDR2 SASEGT. The CDR3 sequence is 14 residues long. CDR3 nucleotides: TGTGCCAGCAGTGAAGTTCAGGACACAGATACGCAGTATTTT. This gives the protein CASSEVQDTDTQYF.

In its sample, this clone was seen a few times. The rearrangement uses TRBV5-1 and TRBJ1-2; D gene uncertain. Germline CDR1 and CDR2: SGHRS and YFSETQ. The CDR3 has 13 residues. Trimming shortened V by 0 bases and J by 2 bases, and 5 bases separated the two germline ends. CDR3 loop: CASSLGENYGYTF. Here the CDR3 DNA reads TGCGCCAGCAGCTTGGGGGAGAACTATGGCTACACCTTC. Full variable domain (outside the CDR3, taken from reference TRBV5-1 and TRBJ1-2): KAGVTQTPRYLIKTRGQQVTLSCSPISGHRSVSWYQQTPGQGLQFLFEYFSETQRNKGNFPGRFSGRQFSNSRSEMNVSTLELGDSALYLCASSLGENYGYTFGSGTRLTVV.

The J gene is TRBJ2-7, the V gene TRBV11-1; tentative D call: TRBD2 (5 bases). Trimming cost V 1 base and J 6 bases, with 10 bases left between them. The V gene's germline CDR1 is SGHAT and CDR2 FQDESV (reference sequence). The CDR3 is made up of 13 amino acids. The CDR3 reads CASSLDAGTEQYF. The CDR3 region has the DNA TGTGCCAGCAGCTTAGACGCGGGCACCGAGCAGTACTTC.

The rearrangement joins TRBV4-1 to TRBJ2-7; the match to TRBD2 covers 8 bases. Germline CDR1 is MGHRA and CDR2 is YSYEKL. The CDR3 totals 16 residues. Trimming took 1 base from V and 7 from J; bases not matched to a gene: 12. The CDR3 region is CASSQGGTSGGGEQYF. In DNA, the CDR3 is TGCGCCAGCAGCCAAGGTGGAACTAGCGGAGGGGGTGAGCAGTACTTC.

The chain is built from TRBV6-4 and TRBJ2-2; 7 bases fit TRBD1. Germline loops: CDR1 MRHNA, CDR2 SNTAGT. This CDR3 is 14 amino acids long. The ends lost 8 bases at V and 0 bases at J; junction bases unmatched: 3. The CDR3: CASQQGSNTGELFF. The CDR3 DNA reads TGTGCCAGCCAACAGGGGTCGAACACCGGGGAGCTGTTTTTT.

This chain links TRBV5-1 with TRBJ2-1; TRBD2 agrees at 8 bases. The germline V gene encodes CDR1 SGHRS and CDR2 YFSETQ. After removal of 1 base from V and 5 bases from J, the junction contained 5 bases not matched to a gene. CDR3 length equals 15 residues. The CDR3 region has the DNA TGCGCCAGCAGCTTGTACCCAGCGGGGGACAATGAGCAGTTCTTC. Residues: CASSLYPAGDNEQFF.

The genes are TRBV7-2 and TRBJ1-2; no definite D call. Germline V lookup: CDR1 SGHTA, CDR2 FQGNSA. The CDR3 has 14 residues. The germline V and J ends were trimmed by 4 bases and 3 bases, with 12 bases remaining between them. As DNA, the CDR3 is TGTGCCAGCAGCTCATCCAGATTAGACTATGGCTACACCTTC. Protein: CASSSSRLDYGYTF.

The V gene is TRBV6-5, the J gene TRBJ1-1, with 7 bases lining up with TRBD1. The CDR3 consists of 16 residues. Germline lookup yields CDR1 MNHEY and CDR2 SVGAGI. The J segment lost 2 bases and the V segment lost 1 base, leaving 7 bases of the junction unmatched. CDR3 sequence (DNA): TGTGCCAGCAGTTACTTATCCAGGGGGAAAAACACTGAAGCTTTCTTT. Translated, it gives CASSYLSRGKNTEAFF.

On this clone itself: The junction shows a germline mismatch at one end, possibly a read error. The V gene is TRBV28, the J gene TRBJ1-2; the D gene is possibly TRBD1 (6 bases). CDR1 is MDHEN and CDR2 is SYDVKM in the germline V gene. The CDR3 is made up of 15 amino acids. The CDR3 here is CASSSRDKSGGTANF. CDR3 bases: TGTGCCAGCAGTTCCCGGGACAAATCTGGAGGGACGGCCAACTTC.

This chain connects TRBV19 to TRBJ2-5, with TRBD2 identical over 7 bases. After removal of 8 bases from V and 5 bases from J, the junction contained 20 bases not matched to a gene. CDR1 and CDR2 (germline): LNHDA, SQIVND (reference sequence). The CDR3 runs to 17 residues. The CDR3 region is CASSLLPQRGKGETQYF. CDR3 bases: TGTGCCAGTTCCCTCCTCCCCCAGCGGGGTAAGGGGGAGACCCAGTACTTC. Full variable domain (missing parts from reference TRBV19 and TRBJ2-5): DGGITQSPKYLFRKEGQNVTLSCEQNLNHDAMYWYRQDPGQGLRLIYYSQIVNDFQKGDIAEGYSVSREKKESFPLTVTSAQKNPTAFYLCASSLLPQRGKGETQYFGPGTRLLVL.

This clone was detected a few times. This chain uses TRBV7-3 with TRBJ2-5, with 12 positions matching TRBD2. Germline V gene sequence: CDR1 SGHTA, CDR2 FQGTGA. CDR3 length: 15 residues. After removal of 5 bases from V and 4 bases from J, the junction contained 5 bases not matched to a gene. The DNA for the CDR3 is TGTGCCAGCAGCCCTAGCGGGAGGGCGGGAGAGACCCAGTACTTC. Its protein is CASSPSGRAGETQYF.

Comment on this clone: One end of the junction does not line up with germline, which may come from a read error. This chain links TRBV7-2 with TRBJ2-3, with TRBD2 matching 16 bases. CDR1 and CDR2 from the germline V gene are SGHTA and FQGNSA. The length of the CDR3 is 15 residues. CDR3 protein: CASTSDAGTSGGVTF. CDR3 sequence (DNA): TGTGCCAGCACCTCGGACGCCGGGACTAGCGGGGGGGTTACTTTT.

The chain employs TRBV4-3 and TRBJ1-2, with TRBD1 identical over 12 bases. The CDR3 runs 18 residues. The J segment lost 4 bases and the V segment lost 4 bases, leaving 13 bases of the junction unmatched. CDR1 is LGHNA and CDR2 is YSLEER in the germline V gene. This CDR3 reads CASSLAGTGGAGTYGYTF. The DNA for the CDR3 is TGCGCCAGCAGCCTAGCTGGGACAGGGGGCGCTGGGACCTATGGCTACACCTTC.

The chain links TRBV19 to TRBJ1-2, with D uncertain. Trimming took 5 bases from V and 0 from J, leaving 16 bases between them. This CDR3 is 16 amino acids long. Germline V gene sequence: CDR1 LNHDA, CDR2 SQIVND (reference sequence). The CDR3 sequence is CASSPRAGSANYGYTF. The DNA for the CDR3 is TGTGCCAGTAGTCCCCGGGCAGGATCAGCTAACTATGGCTACACCTTC.

This chain joins TRBV28 and TRBJ1-2, with TRBD1 identical over 11 bases. The junction had 9 bases not matched to a gene; V was cut back by 2 bases and J by 4 bases. In germline, CDR1 is MDHEN, CDR2 SYDVKM. The length of the CDR3 is 17 residues. In nucleotides, the CDR3 is TGTGCCAGCAGTTTAAGCTCGGGGACAGGGGGGTTCTATGGCTACACCTTC. Translation: CASSLSSGTGGFYGYTF.

This sequence joins TRBV9 and TRBJ2-1; 7 bases fit TRBD1. The CDR3 length is 15 residues. Germline V lookup: CDR1 SGDLS, CDR2 YYNGEE. Trimming cost V 0 bases and J 9 bases; bases outside gene matches: 9. The CDR3 sequence is CASSVVRGPLSEQFF. The CDR3 DNA is TGTGCCAGCAGCGTAGTGAGGGGGCCCCTTAGTGAGCAGTTCTTC. Variable domain in full (rest from reference TRBV9 and TRBJ2-1): DSGVTQTPKHLITATGQRVTLRCSPRSGDLSVYWYQQSLDQGLQFLIQYYNGEERAKGNILERFSAQQFPDLHSELNLSSLELGDSALYFCASSVVRGPLSEQFFGPGTRLTVL.

This clone was recorded at least ten times. The rearrangement uses TRBV5-8 and TRBJ1-1; TRBD1 is a possible D gene (5 bases). CDR3 length equals 15 residues. With 2 bases removed from V and 0 bases from J, the gap between germline ends came to 11 bases. In germline, CDR1 is SGHTS, CDR2 YDEGEE. CDR3 nucleotides: TGTGCCAGCAGCTTACCGGGACGCCTGAACACTGAAGCTTTCTTT. Protein sequence: CASSLPGRLNTEAFF.

This clone was seen a handful of times. This chain links TRBV7-9 with TRBJ1-2, with 8 bases identical to TRBD1. The junction had 9 bases not matched to a gene; V was cut back by 5 bases and J by 7 bases. CDR3 size: 14 residues. Germline-derived CDR1 and CDR2 are SEHNR and FQNEAQ (reference sequence). The CDR3 is CASSLGQGSGGYTF. In DNA form, the CDR3 reads TGTGCCAGCAGCCTAGGACAGGGTTCGGGTGGCTACACCTTC.

This clone was observed once. The rearrangement uses TRBV6-1 and TRBJ2-7; D call uncertain. The CDR3 is 12 residues long. Trimming removed 5 bases from V and 2 bases from J, with 7 bases in between. Germline CDR1 is MNHNS and CDR2 is SASEGT. The chain's CDR3 is CASSWQAYEQYF. In DNA, the CDR3 is TGTGCCAGCAGTTGGCAGGCCTACGAGCAGTACTTC.

CDR3 nucleotide sequence: TGTGCCAGCAGCTTAGTAGGTAGCGGGGCCAAAGAGACCCAGTACTTC. Encoded protein: CASSLVGSGAKETQYF. V usage is TRBV7-6 and J usage is TRBJ2-5; TRBD2 matches at 8 bases. CDR1 is SGHVS, CDR2 FNYEAQ, per germline. V lost 1 base and J lost 3; bases outside the gene matches: 7. The CDR3 has 16 residues.

The chain has TRBV18 and TRBJ1-1; D is uncertain. CDR3 length: 13 residues. The V end was cut by 6 bases, the J end by 1 base, with 9 bases between. The germline gives CDR1 KGHSH, CDR2 LQKENI. The DNA of the CDR3 is TGTGCCAGCTCTGATCACCCGAACACTGAAGCTTTCTTT. The encoded protein is CASSDHPNTEAFF.